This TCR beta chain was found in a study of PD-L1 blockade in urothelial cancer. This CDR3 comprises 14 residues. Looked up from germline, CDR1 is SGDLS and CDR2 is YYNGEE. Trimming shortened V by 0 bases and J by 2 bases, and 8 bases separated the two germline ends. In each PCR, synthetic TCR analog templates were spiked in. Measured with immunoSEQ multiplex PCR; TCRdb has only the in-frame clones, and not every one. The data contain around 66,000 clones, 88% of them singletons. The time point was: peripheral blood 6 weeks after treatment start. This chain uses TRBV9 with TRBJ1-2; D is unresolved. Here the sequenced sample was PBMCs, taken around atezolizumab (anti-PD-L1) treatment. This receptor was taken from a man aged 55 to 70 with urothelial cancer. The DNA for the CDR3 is TGTGCCAGCAGCGTAGCCGGGAACAACTATGGCTACACCTTC. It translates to CASSVAGNNYGYTF.